This TCR beta chain was retrieved from a study of cytomegalovirus exposure and HLA in healthy donors. Healthy bone marrow donors made up the donors. CDR3 size: 13 residues. Trimming took off 4 bases at V and 4 bases at J, with 10 bases between the two ends. The germline V gene has CDR1 MGHDK and CDR2 SYGVNS. This clone was seen more than once but under ten times. Its specificity is not known. In the PCR, 60 Vbeta and 13 Jbeta primers were used. Sequencing was performed with immunoSEQ multiplex PCR; in TCRdb, only in-frame clones are kept and a portion is missing. The sample lists more than 65,000 clones, around 80% seen once, with under 2.5% in the top ten. Findings and limits, study-wide: TCR beta sequences reportedly predicted the HLA-A and HLA-B alleles of most subjects accurately. In vitro data verified a few CMV-associated chains as specific for CMV antigens.

This TCR was sampled from a young man in good health and CMV-seronegative. The chain uses TRBV25-1 and TRBJ1-1, with D possibly matching TRBD1 (6 bases). Sequenced material: PBMCs. CDR3 DNA: TGTGCCAGCAGTGCACAGGGTGGCACTGAAGCTTTCTTT. Translation: CASSAQGGTEAFF.